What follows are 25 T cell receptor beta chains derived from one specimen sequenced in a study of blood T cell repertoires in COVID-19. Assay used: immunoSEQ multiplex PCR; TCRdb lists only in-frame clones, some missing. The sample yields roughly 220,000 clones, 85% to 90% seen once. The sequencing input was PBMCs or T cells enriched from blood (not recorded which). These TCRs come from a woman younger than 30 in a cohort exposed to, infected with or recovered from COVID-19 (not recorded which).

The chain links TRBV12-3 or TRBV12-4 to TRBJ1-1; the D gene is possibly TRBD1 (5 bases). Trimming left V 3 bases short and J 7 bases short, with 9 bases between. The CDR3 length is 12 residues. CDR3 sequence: CASSFGGGEAFF. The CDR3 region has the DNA TGTGCCAGCAGTTTCGGGGGTGGTGAAGCTTTCTTT.

The CDR3 DNA sequence: TGTGCCAGCAGCCAAGGTACACCCAACTATGGCTACACCTTC. Its protein is CASSQGTPNYGYTF. The V call is TRBV3-1 (or the pseudogene TRBV3-2), the J call TRBJ1-2; D not resolved. Trimming shortened V by 1 base and J by 2 bases, and 8 bases separated the two germline ends. The germline gives CDR1 LGHDT, CDR2 YNNKEL (reference sequence). The CDR3 has 14 amino acids.

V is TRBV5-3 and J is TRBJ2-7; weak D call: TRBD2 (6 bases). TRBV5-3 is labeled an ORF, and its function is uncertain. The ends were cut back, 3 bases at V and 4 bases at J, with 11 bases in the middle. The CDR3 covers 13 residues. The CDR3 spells CARSCGTLYEQYF. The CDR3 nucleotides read TGTGCCAGAAGCTGCGGGACCTTGTACGAGCAGTACTTC.

The CDR3 nucleotides read TGTGCCAGCTCACCTCAGGGGCTGAACACTGAAGCTTTCTTT. Its translation: CASSPQGLNTEAFF. The gene calls are TRBV18 and TRBJ1-1; tentatively, D is TRBD1 (6 bases). Per the germline V gene, CDR1 is KGHSH and CDR2 is LQKENI. V was cut by 3 bases and J by 0 bases, with 8 bases left in between. This CDR3 is built from 14 residues. The complete variable domain, with remaining parts taken from reference TRBV18 and TRBJ1-1, reads NAGVMQNPRHLVRRRGQEARLRCSPMKGHSHVYWYRQLPEEGLKFMVYLQKENIIDESGMPKERFSAEFPKEGPSILRIQQVVRGDSAAYFCASSPQGLNTEAFFGQGTRLTVV.

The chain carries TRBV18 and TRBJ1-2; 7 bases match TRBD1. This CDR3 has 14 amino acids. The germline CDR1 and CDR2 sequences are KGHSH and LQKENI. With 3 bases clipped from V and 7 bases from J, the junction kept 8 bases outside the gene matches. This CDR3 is CASSPRGDLVGYTF. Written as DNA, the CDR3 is TGTGCCAGCTCACCCAGGGGGGATTTGGTTGGCTACACCTTC.

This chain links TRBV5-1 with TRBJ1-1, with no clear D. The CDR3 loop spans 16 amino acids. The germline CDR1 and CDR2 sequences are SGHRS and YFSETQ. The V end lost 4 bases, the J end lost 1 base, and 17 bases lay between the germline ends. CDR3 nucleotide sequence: TGCGCCAGCAGCCCCCGAGAGGCGGCACGGAACACTGAAGCTTTCTTT. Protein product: CASSPREAARNTEAFF.

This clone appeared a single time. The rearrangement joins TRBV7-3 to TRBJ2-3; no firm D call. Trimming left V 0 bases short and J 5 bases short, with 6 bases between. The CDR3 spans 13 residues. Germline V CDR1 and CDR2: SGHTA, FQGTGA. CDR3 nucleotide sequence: TGTGCCAGCAGCTTAACCCTCGGAGATACGCAGTATTTT. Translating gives CASSLTLGDTQYF.

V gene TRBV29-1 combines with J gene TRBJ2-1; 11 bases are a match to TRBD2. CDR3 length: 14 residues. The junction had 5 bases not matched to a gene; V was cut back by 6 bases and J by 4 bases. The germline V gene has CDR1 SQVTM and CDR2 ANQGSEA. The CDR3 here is CSVVPSGRYNEQFF. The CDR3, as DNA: TGCAGCGTCGTTCCTAGCGGGAGGTACAATGAGCAGTTCTTC.

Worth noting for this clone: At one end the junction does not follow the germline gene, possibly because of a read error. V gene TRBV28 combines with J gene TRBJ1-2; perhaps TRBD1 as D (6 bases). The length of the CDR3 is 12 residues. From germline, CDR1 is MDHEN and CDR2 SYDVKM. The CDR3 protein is CASSVRDKSTYF. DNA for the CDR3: TGTGCCAGCAGTGTAAGGGACAAGTCGACCTACTTC.

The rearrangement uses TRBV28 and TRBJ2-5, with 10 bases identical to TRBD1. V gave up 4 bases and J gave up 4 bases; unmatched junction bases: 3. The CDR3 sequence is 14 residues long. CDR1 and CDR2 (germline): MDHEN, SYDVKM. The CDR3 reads CASSSGQGVETQYF. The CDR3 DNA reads TGTGCCAGCAGTTCCGGACAGGGGGTAGAGACCCAGTACTTC.

In DNA form, the CDR3 reads TGCGCCAGCAGCACTCCGGGACAGGGAAACTATGGCTACACCTTC. It specifies CASSTPGQGNYGYTF. The chain couples TRBV23-1 to TRBJ1-2; 9 nucleotides line up with TRBD1. TRBV23-1 is recorded as an ORF, its role being uncertain. This CDR3 is 15 amino acids long. V dropped 6 bases and J dropped 2; count of bases not matched to a gene: 7.

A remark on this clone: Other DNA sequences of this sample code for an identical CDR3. CDR3 in amino acids: CASSFNSYNSPLHF. The CDR3 region has the DNA TGTGCCAGCAGCTTTAATTCCTATAATTCACCCCTCCACTTT. The genes are TRBV11-2 and TRBJ1-6; D unresolved. CDR3 size: 14 residues. V was cut by 3 bases and J by 1 base, with 4 bases left in between. Germline CDR1 and CDR2: SGHAT and FQNNGV. Using reference TRBV11-2 and TRBJ1-6 for the parts outside the CDR3, the full variable domain is EAGVAQSPRYKIIEKRQSVAFWCNPISGHATLYWYQQILGQGPKLLIQFQNNGVVDDSQLPKDRFSAERLKGVDSTLKIQPAKLEDSAVYLCASSFNSYNSPLHFGNGTRLTVT.

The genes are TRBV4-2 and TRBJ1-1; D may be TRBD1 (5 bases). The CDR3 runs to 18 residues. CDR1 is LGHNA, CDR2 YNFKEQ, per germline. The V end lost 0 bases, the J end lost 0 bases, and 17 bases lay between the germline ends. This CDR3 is CASSQEGRGTELNTEAFF. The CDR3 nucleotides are TGTGCCAGCAGCCAAGAAGGGCGGGGGACGGAATTGAACACTGAAGCTTTCTTT.

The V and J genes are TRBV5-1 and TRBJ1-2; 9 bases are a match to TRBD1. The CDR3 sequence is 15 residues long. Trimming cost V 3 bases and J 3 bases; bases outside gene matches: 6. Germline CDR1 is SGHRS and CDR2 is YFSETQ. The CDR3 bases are TGCGCCAGCAGCTCCAGGACAGGGGTCGACTATGGCTACACCTTC. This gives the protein CASSSRTGVDYGYTF.

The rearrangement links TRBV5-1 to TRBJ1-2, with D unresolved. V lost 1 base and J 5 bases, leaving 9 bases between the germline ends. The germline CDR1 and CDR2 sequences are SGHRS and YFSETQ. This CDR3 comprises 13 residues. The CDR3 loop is CASSLIRGYGYTF. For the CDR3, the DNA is TGCGCCAGCAGCTTGATCCGGGGATATGGCTACACCTTC. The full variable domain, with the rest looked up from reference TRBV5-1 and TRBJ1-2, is KAGVTQTPRYLIKTRGQQVTLSCSPISGHRSVSWYQQTPGQGLQFLFEYFSETQRNKGNFPGRFSGRQFSNSRSEMNVSTLELGDSALYLCASSLIRGYGYTFGSGTRLTVV.

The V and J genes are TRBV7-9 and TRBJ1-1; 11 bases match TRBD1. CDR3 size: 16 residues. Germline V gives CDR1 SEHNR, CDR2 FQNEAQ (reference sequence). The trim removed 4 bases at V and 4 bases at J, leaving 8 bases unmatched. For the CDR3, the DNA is TGTGCCAGCAGCTCCGAGGACAGGGGGCTGGGCACTGAAGCTTTCTTT. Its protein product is CASSSEDRGLGTEAFF.

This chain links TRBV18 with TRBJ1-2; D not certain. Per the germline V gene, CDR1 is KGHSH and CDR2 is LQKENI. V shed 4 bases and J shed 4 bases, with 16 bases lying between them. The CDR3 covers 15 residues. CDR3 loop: CASSLKDPGFYGYTF. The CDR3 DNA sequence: TGTGCCAGCTCACTTAAAGACCCGGGATTCTATGGCTACACCTTC. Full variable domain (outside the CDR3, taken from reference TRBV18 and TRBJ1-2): NAGVMQNPRHLVRRRGQEARLRCSPMKGHSHVYWYRQLPEEGLKFMVYLQKENIIDESGMPKERFSAEFPKEGPSILRIQQVVRGDSAAYFCASSLKDPGFYGYTFGSGTRLTVV.

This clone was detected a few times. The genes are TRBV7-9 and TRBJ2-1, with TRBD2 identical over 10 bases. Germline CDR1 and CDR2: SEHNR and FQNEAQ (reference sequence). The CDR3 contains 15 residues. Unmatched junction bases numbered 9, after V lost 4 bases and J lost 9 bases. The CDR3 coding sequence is TGTGCCAGCAGCTCCTATAGCGGGAGGTCTCCTGAGCAGTTCTTC. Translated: CASSSYSGRSPEQFF.

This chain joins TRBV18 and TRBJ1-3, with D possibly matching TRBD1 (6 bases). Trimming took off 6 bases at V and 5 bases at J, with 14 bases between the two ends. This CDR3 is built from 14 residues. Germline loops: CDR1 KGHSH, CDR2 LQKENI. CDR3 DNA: TGTGCCAGCTCGCCCACAGGGCTCCGAAACACCATATATTTT. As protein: CASSPTGLRNTIYF. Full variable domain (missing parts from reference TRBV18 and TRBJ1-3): NAGVMQNPRHLVRRRGQEARLRCSPMKGHSHVYWYRQLPEEGLKFMVYLQKENIIDESGMPKERFSAEFPKEGPSILRIQQVVRGDSAAYFCASSPTGLRNTIYFGEGSWLTVV.

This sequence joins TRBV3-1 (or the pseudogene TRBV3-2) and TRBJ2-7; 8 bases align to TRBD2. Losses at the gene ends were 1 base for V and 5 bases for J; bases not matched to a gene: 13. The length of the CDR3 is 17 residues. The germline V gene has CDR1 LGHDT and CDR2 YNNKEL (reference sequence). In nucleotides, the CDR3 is TGTGCCAGCAGCCAAGCCTATCTCACGGGAGGGCGCCACGAGCAGTACTTC. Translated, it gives CASSQAYLTGGRHEQYF.

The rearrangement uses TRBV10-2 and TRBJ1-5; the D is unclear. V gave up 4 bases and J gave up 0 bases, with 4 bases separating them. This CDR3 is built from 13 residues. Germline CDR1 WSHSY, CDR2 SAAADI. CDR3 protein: CASSAGSNQPQHF. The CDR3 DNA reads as TGCGCCAGCAGTGCCGGTAGCAATCAGCCCCAGCATTTT.

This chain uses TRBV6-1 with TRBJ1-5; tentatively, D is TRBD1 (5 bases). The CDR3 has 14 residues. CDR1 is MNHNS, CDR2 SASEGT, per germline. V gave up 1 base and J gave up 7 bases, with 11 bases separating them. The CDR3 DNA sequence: TGTGCCAGCAGTGAAGGGGGCTGGGTACAGCCCCAGCATTTT. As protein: CASSEGGWVQPQHF.

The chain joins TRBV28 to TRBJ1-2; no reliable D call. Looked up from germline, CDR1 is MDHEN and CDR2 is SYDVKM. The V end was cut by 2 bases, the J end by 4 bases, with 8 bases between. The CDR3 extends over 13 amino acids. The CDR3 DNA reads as TGTGCCAGCAGTTTAAACGAGGGCTATGGCTACACCTTC. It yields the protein CASSLNEGYGYTF.

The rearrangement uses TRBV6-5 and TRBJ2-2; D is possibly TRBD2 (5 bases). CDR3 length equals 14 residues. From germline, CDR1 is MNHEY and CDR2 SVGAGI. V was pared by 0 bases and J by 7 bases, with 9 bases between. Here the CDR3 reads CASSYSTGIGELFF. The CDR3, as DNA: TGTGCCAGCAGTTACTCAACGGGGATCGGGGAGCTGTTTTTT.

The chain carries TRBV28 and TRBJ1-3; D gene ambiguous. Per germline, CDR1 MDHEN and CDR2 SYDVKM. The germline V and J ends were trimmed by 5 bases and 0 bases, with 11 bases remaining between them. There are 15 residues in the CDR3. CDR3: CASSLTGLSGNTIYF. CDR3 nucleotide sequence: TGTGCCAGCAGTCTGACGGGTCTCTCTGGAAACACCATATATTTT.